This T cell receptor beta chain stems from a study of blood T cell repertoires in COVID-19. V trimming: 5 bases; J trimming: 2 bases; junction bases outside the gene matches: 13. Germline V gives CDR1 SNHLY, CDR2 FYNNEI. CDR3 length: 17 amino acids. Sequencing was performed with immunoSEQ multiplex PCR; in TCRdb, only in-frame clones are kept and a portion is missing. The sample records some 270,000 clones, roughly 89% being singletons. The sample comprised peripheral blood. This chain links TRBV2 with TRBJ2-7; TRBD1 matches 9 bases. The sequence came from a woman aged 40 to 50 who had recovered from COVID-19. The CDR3 spells CASSREGQGELTYEQYF. For the CDR3, the DNA is TGTGCCAGCAGTAGAGAGGGACAGGGTGAACTTACCTACGAGCAGTACTTC.